Following are 21 T cell receptor beta chains from one sample sequenced in a study of blood T cell repertoires in COVID-19. Method: immunoSEQ multiplex PCR; TCRdb's copy keeps in-frame clones and lacks some. The sample carries roughly 300,000 clones, around four fifths recorded once. The sample consisted of peripheral blood. The receptors stem from a woman aged 45 to 65 with acute or convalescent COVID-19.

This clone was found once. The rearrangement joins TRBV10-3 to TRBJ1-5, with 9 bases aligning to TRBD1. CDR1 and CDR2 (germline): ENHRY, SYGVKD. The length of the CDR3 is 13 residues. V shed 8 bases, J shed 3 bases, and the junction held 2 bases outside the gene matches. CDR3 nucleotides: TGTGCCATCTGGACAGGGGACAATCAGCCCCAGCATTTT. Its protein product is CAIWTGDNQPQHF.

The chain joins TRBV24-1 to TRBJ1-2, with 7 bases lining up with TRBD1. V gave up 2 bases and J gave up 6 bases; unmatched junction bases: 5. The length of the CDR3 is 14 residues. Germline values: CDR1 KGHDR, CDR2 SFDVKD. The CDR3 loop reads CATSDSDRDHGYTF. As DNA, the CDR3 is TGTGCCACCAGTGATTCCGACAGGGACCATGGCTACACCTTC.

The V and J genes are TRBV27 and TRBJ2-1; unclear D gene. V was cut by 7 bases and J by 5 bases, with 6 bases left in between. Germline CDR1 reads MNHEY; CDR2 reads SMNVEV (reference sequence). The CDR3 has 11 residues. CDR3 loop: CASNGHNEQFF. CDR3 in DNA: TGTGCCAGCAATGGGCACAATGAGCAGTTCTTC.

V usage is TRBV24-1 and J usage is TRBJ2-2; TRBD1 matches 8 bases. V lost 6 bases, J lost 6 bases, and 11 bases stayed unmatched. Looked up from germline, CDR1 is KGHDR and CDR2 is SFDVKD. The CDR3 has 16 residues. DNA of the CDR3: TGTGCCACCAGTCATCCATCAGGGGGCGCCTCCGGGGAGCTGTTTTTT. It yields the protein CATSHPSGGASGELFF.

This clone was picked up a small number of times. The chain carries TRBV6-5 and TRBJ1-5; D call uncertain. CDR3 size: 13 residues. Germline CDR1 reads MNHEY; CDR2 reads SVGAGI. V lost 5 bases and J lost 4, with 9 bases in between. The CDR3 DNA follows: TGTGCCAGCAGTACACAGAGAAATCAGCCCCAGCATTTT. Encoded protein: CASSTQRNQPQHF.

The rearrangement uses TRBV27 and TRBJ1-5; 7 bases match TRBD1. Germline V lookup: CDR1 MNHEY, CDR2 SMNVEV (reference sequence). CDR3 length equals 16 residues. V trimming: 0 bases; J trimming: 3 bases; junction bases outside the gene matches: 5. In DNA, the CDR3 is TGTGCCAGCAGTTTATCTCCACAGGGGAACAATCAGCCCCAGCATTTT. Encoded protein: CASSLSPQGNNQPQHF.

The CDR3 DNA reads as TGTGCCAGCAGCCCTCAGCGGAGCTCCTACAATGAGCAGTTCTTC. Translation gives CASSPQRSSYNEQFF. The J gene is TRBJ2-1, the V gene TRBV5-8; D is possibly TRBD2 (5 bases). The V and J ends lost 4 bases and 0 bases respectively, with 11 bases between them. Germline V gene sequence: CDR1 SGHTS, CDR2 YDEGEE. The CDR3 sequence is 15 residues long. The full variable domain, with the rest looked up from reference TRBV5-8 and TRBJ2-1, is EAGVTQSPTHLIKTRGQQATLRCSPISGHTSVYWYQQALGLGLQFLLWYDEGEERNRGNFPPRFSGRQFPNYSSELNVNALELEDSALYLCASSPQRSSYNEQFFGPGTRLTVL.

This chain uses TRBV2 with TRBJ1-1; D remains unclear. Trimming removed 6 bases at V and 0 bases at J, with 11 bases between. This CDR3 contains 14 residues. The germline gives CDR1 SNHLY, CDR2 FYNNEI. This chain's CDR3 is CASRPFTVNTEAFF. The DNA of the CDR3 is TGTGCCAGCAGGCCCTTCACAGTGAACACTGAAGCTTTCTTT.

The chain recombines TRBV7-8 with TRBJ1-4, with no clear D. Per the germline V gene, CDR1 is SGHVS and CDR2 is FQNEAQ. Between the trimmed V and J ends, which lost 1 base and 5 bases, there was a span of 5 bases. CDR3 length: 13 residues. CDR3 region: CASSLGRNEKLFF. For the CDR3, the DNA is TGTGCCAGCAGCTTAGGCAGGAATGAAAAACTGTTTTTT.

Comment on this clone: This sample also contains other DNA sequences that code for the same CDR3. This chain joins TRBV5-1 and TRBJ1-2, with 8 positions matching TRBD1. CDR1 is SGHRS and CDR2 is YFSETQ in the germline V gene. The V segment lost 3 bases and the J segment 2 bases; nucleotides outside the gene matches: 3. The CDR3 covers 14 residues. The CDR3 DNA sequence: TGCGCCAGCAGCTCTGACAGGGGCAACTATGGCTACACCTTC. Amino acid sequence: CASSSDRGNYGYTF. Filled out from reference TRBV5-1 and TRBJ1-2, the complete variable domain reads KAGVTQTPRYLIKTRGQQVTLSCSPISGHRSVSWYQQTPGQGLQFLFEYFSETQRNKGNFPGRFSGRQFSNSRSEMNVSTLELGDSALYLCASSSDRGNYGYTFGSGTRLTVV.

V usage is TRBV10-3 and J usage is TRBJ1-1; TRBD1 might be the D (6 bases). Trimming took 7 bases from V and 2 from J, leaving 11 bases between them. Per germline, CDR1 ENHRY and CDR2 SYGVKD. The CDR3 extends over 13 amino acids. CDR3 region: CAIKGGVNTEAFF. For the CDR3, the DNA is TGTGCCATCAAGGGGGGGGTTAACACTGAAGCTTTCTTT.

The chain carries TRBV9 and TRBJ2-5; TRBD1 matches 11 bases. After removal of 3 bases from V and 4 bases from J, the junction contained 5 bases not matched to a gene. CDR1 and CDR2 (germline): SGDLS, YYNGEE. The CDR3 spans 15 residues. Here the CDR3 DNA reads TGTGCCAGCAGCGGGACAGGGGGCGCAGGAGAGACCCAGTACTTC. This translates into CASSGTGGAGETQYF.

The chain couples TRBV2 to TRBJ2-2; 9 nucleotides agree with TRBD2. CDR3 size: 15 residues. Germline-derived CDR1 and CDR2 are SNHLY and FYNNEI. J was trimmed by 4 bases and V by 4 bases; bases with no gene match: 4. CDR3 protein: CASSAVSGSTGELFF. DNA for the CDR3: TGTGCCAGCAGTGCCGTTAGCGGGAGCACCGGGGAGCTGTTTTTT.

The J gene is TRBJ2-1, the V gene TRBV11-2; the D gene is possibly TRBD2 (5 bases). The CDR3 has 15 residues. V lost 5 bases and J lost 0, with 11 bases in between. Per germline, CDR1 SGHAT and CDR2 FQNNGV. CDR3 nucleotides: TGTGCCAGCAGCGCGGACTCGAGCTCCTACAATGAGCAGTTCTTC. Protein: CASSADSSSYNEQFF.

The chain couples TRBV19 to TRBJ2-1; possible D gene TRBD1, 6 bases. The CDR3 is 15 amino acids. CDR1 and CDR2 from the germline V gene are LNHDA and SQIVND (reference sequence). With 5 bases removed from V and 7 bases from J, the gap between germline ends came to 18 bases. Here the CDR3 reads CASSPPRGGPNEQFF. The CDR3, as DNA: TGTGCCAGTAGTCCACCCCGAGGGGGTCCAAATGAGCAGTTCTTC.

CDR3 amino acids: CATSRAPQGAGYGYTF. The CDR3 DNA reads TGTGCCACCAGCAGAGCTCCACAGGGGGCGGGCTATGGCTACACCTTC. The chain carries TRBV15 and TRBJ1-2, with TRBD1 matching over 9 bases. This CDR3 has 16 amino acids. Germline V gene data show CDR1 as LNHNV and CDR2 as YYDKDF (reference sequence). J lost 4 bases, V lost 1 base, and 7 bases had no gene match.

The rearrangement joins TRBV7-2 to TRBJ2-2; TRBD2 matches at 7 bases. The J segment lost 2 bases and the V segment lost 4 bases, leaving 4 bases of the junction unmatched. The CDR3 is 15 amino acids. CDR1 is SGHTA, CDR2 FQGNSA, per germline. As DNA, the CDR3 is TGTGCCAGCAGCTCAAGGACTAGTAACACCGGGGAGCTGTTTTTT. Translation gives CASSSRTSNTGELFF.

V usage is TRBV10-3 and J usage is TRBJ2-2, with D possibly TRBD2 on 6 matching bases. This CDR3 contains 17 residues. CDR1 ENHRY and CDR2 SYGVKD come from the germline V gene. Trimming shortened V by 3 bases and J by 0 bases, and 14 bases separated the two germline ends. Here the CDR3 DNA reads TGTGCCATCAGTGATCCCCCCGGACTATCGAACACCGGGGAGCTGTTTTTT. This sequence encodes CAISDPPGLSNTGELFF.

This chain uses TRBV7-2 with TRBJ1-1; no clear D. Germline V gives CDR1 SGHTA, CDR2 FQGNSA. V gave up 2 bases and J gave up 4 bases, with 8 bases separating them. CDR3 length equals 13 residues. The CDR3 region has the DNA TGTGCCAGCAGCTTATACCGGGGCACTGAAGCTTTCTTT. Translated, it gives CASSLYRGTEAFF. Filled out from reference TRBV7-2 and TRBJ1-1, the complete variable domain reads GAGVSQSPSNKVTEKGKDVELRCDPISGHTALYWYRQSLGQGLEFLIYFQGNSAPDKSGLPSDRFSAERTGGSVSTLTIQRTQQEDSAVYLCASSLYRGTEAFFGQGTRLTVV.

V gene TRBV2 combines with J gene TRBJ2-3; 10 bases map to TRBD2. This CDR3 region has 14 residues. Germline V gene sequence: CDR1 SNHLY, CDR2 FYNNEI. V lost 7 bases and J lost 4; bases outside the gene matches: 5. CDR3 sequence (DNA): TGTGCCAGCATTCCACTAGCGGGGTCAGATACGCAGTATTTT. Translating it yields CASIPLAGSDTQYF.

The CDR3 loop reads CASNDRANEQFF. The CDR3 DNA follows: TGTGCCAGTAACGACAGGGCAAATGAGCAGTTCTTC. V and J are TRBV19 and TRBJ2-1, with TRBD1 matching 7 bases. V lost 7 bases, J lost 7 bases, and 4 bases stayed unmatched. This CDR3 is 12 amino acids long. Germline values: CDR1 LNHDA, CDR2 SQIVND (reference sequence).